These 18 T cell receptor beta chains were all obtained from the same sample, sequenced in a study of cytomegalovirus exposure and HLA in healthy donors. This table comes from immunoSEQ multiplex PCR, and its TCRdb copy is limited to in-frame clones, with some not included. The profile shows about 190,000 clones, approximately 84% of them singletons. Material for sequencing was PBMCs. All receptors come from a man between 18 and 35 years old in good health and CMV-seropositive.

The V and J genes are TRBV28 and TRBJ2-7, with 9 positions matching TRBD2. The J segment lost 2 bases and the V segment lost 3 bases, leaving 8 bases of the junction unmatched. Germline V CDR1 and CDR2: MDHEN, SYDVKM. The CDR3 loop spans 16 amino acids. The CDR3 reads CASSFELAGFPYEQYF. CDR3 bases: TGTGCCAGCAGTTTCGAACTAGCGGGTTTCCCCTACGAGCAGTACTTC.

V gene TRBV2 combines with J gene TRBJ2-5; 9 positions agree with TRBD1. CDR1 is SNHLY, CDR2 FYNNEI, per germline. CDR3 length equals 15 residues. Germline trimming cut 6 bases from V and 2 bases from J; bases unmatched to any gene: 7. CDR3 sequence (DNA): TGTGCCAGCAGCGAGGACAGGGGCCCGCAAGAGACCCAGTACTTC. It specifies CASSEDRGPQETQYF.

This chain joins TRBV5-1 and TRBJ2-1; TRBD2 is a possible D gene (5 bases). This CDR3 is built from 16 residues. Germline V gene lookup returns CDR1 SGHRS and CDR2 YFSETQ. The V and J ends lost 0 bases and 6 bases respectively, with 16 bases between them. The CDR3 DNA reads as TGCGCCAGCAGCTTGGCCCCGAGTGGCGGGTCCAATGAGCAGTTCTTC. This codes for CASSLAPSGGSNEQFF.

V usage is TRBV4-1 and J usage is TRBJ2-5; D remains ambiguous. The CDR3 sequence is 14 residues long. The V and J ends lost 2 bases and 4 bases respectively, with 11 bases between them. Germline CDR1 reads MGHRA; CDR2 reads YSYEKL. DNA of the CDR3: TGCGCCAGCAGCCAAATATCTAGATCAGAGACCCAGTACTTC. Translated, it gives CASSQISRSETQYF.

V usage is TRBV30 and J usage is TRBJ2-7; D perhaps matches TRBD1 (6 bases). This CDR3 comprises 14 residues. Germline V CDR1 and CDR2: GTSNPN, SVGIG (reference sequence). Trimming left V 2 bases short and J 6 bases short, with 17 bases between. CDR3 loop: CAWSPGQWTGEQYF. The CDR3 DNA reads as TGTGCCTGGAGTCCCGGACAGTGGACGGGCGAGCAGTACTTC. The entire variable domain, with the rest obtained from reference TRBV30 and TRBJ2-7, is as follows: SQTIHQWPATLVQPVGSPLSLECTVEGTSNPNLYWYRQAAGRGLQLLFYSVGIGQISSEVPQNLSASRPQDRQFILSSKKLLLSDSGFYLCAWSPGQWTGEQYFGPGTRLTVT.

The chain employs TRBV27 and TRBJ1-5, with 10 bases lining up with TRBD1. V was clipped by 5 bases and J by 0 bases; unmatched bases: 19. Germline lookup yields CDR1 MNHEY and CDR2 SMNVEV (reference sequence). The CDR3 runs 21 residues. In DNA form, the CDR3 reads TGTGCCAGCAGTCTTTCCCCGGGACAGGGGTGGAGGGAATATAGCAATCAGCCCCAGCATTTT. Residues: CASSLSPGQGWREYSNQPQHF.

V and J are TRBV6-6 and TRBJ2-7, with TRBD1 identical over 11 bases. This CDR3 is built from 15 residues. The V and J ends lost 2 bases and 5 bases, in that order; junction bases with no gene match: 5. Germline V gives CDR1 MNHNY, CDR2 SVGAGI (reference sequence). The CDR3 region has the DNA TGTGCCAGCAGTTACAGCGGGACAGGGGGGAACGAGCAGTACTTC. Translation gives CASSYSGTGGNEQYF.

This rearrangement joins TRBV5-1 to TRBJ2-3; 11 bases are a match to TRBD2. Germline assignment: CDR1 SGHRS and CDR2 YFSETQ. This CDR3 spans 16 amino acids. V was pared by 2 bases and J by 2 bases, with 4 bases of the junction left unmatched. For the CDR3, the DNA is TGCGCCAGCAGCTTTAGCGGGAGGGCCACCACAGATACGCAGTATTTT. This encodes CASSFSGRATTDTQYF.

The chain recombines TRBV4-3 with TRBJ2-2; 7 bases fit TRBD2. The ends lost 4 bases at V and 4 bases at J; junction bases unmatched: 6. The germline CDR1 and CDR2 sequences are LGHNA and YSLEER. The CDR3 is 15 amino acids. Here the CDR3 reads CASSPGGATTGELFF. Here the CDR3 DNA reads TGCGCCAGCAGCCCGGGGGGTGCGACCACCGGGGAGCTGTTTTTT.

The V and J genes are TRBV28 and TRBJ2-7; 11 bases line up with TRBD1. V lost 2 bases and J lost 4; bases outside the gene matches: 1. The CDR3 is 14 residues long. Germline V gene sequence: CDR1 MDHEN, CDR2 SYDVKM. CDR3 in DNA: TGTGCCAGCAGTTTAGGGACAGGGGGTTACGAGCAGTACTTC. This gives the protein CASSLGTGGYEQYF.

The table lists this clone with a few counts. The chain recombines TRBV25-1 with TRBJ2-2; no firm D call. Between the trimmed V and J ends, which lost 3 bases and 4 bases, there was a span of 6 bases. Germline CDR1 is MGHDK and CDR2 is SYGVNS. This CDR3 comprises 13 residues. In DNA form, the CDR3 reads TGTGCCAGCAGTGATAGAAGCACCGGGGAGCTGTTTTTT. Amino acids: CASSDRSTGELFF.

V usage is TRBV4-1 and J usage is TRBJ1-2, with D perhaps matching TRBD1 (6 bases). In germline, CDR1 is MGHRA, CDR2 YSYEKL. The CDR3 totals 15 residues. With 3 bases removed from V and 5 bases from J, the gap between germline ends came to 16 bases. The CDR3: CASSQSAGVDYGYTF. CDR3 DNA sequence: TGCGCCAGCAGCCAGAGCGCAGGGGTCGATTATGGCTACACCTTC.

The rearrangement uses TRBV11-2 and TRBJ1-1; D is ambiguous. Germline values: CDR1 SGHAT, CDR2 FQNNGV. Trimming removed 0 bases from V and 4 bases from J, with 6 bases in between. The CDR3 loop spans 13 amino acids. CDR3 amino acids: CASSLEASTEAFF. The DNA of the CDR3 is TGTGCCAGCAGCTTAGAGGCATCCACTGAAGCTTTCTTT.

The V and J genes are TRBV15 and TRBJ2-3; 16 nucleotides agree with TRBD2. V gave up 1 base and J gave up 3 bases; unmatched junction bases: 10. The length of the CDR3 is 20 residues. From germline, CDR1 is LNHNV and CDR2 YYDKDF (reference sequence). The CDR3 spells CATSRVKGLAGGGETDTQYF. In nucleotides, the CDR3 is TGTGCCACCAGCAGAGTCAAGGGACTAGCGGGAGGGGGGGAAACAGATACGCAGTATTTT.

This clone was found many times. This chain connects TRBV10-1 to TRBJ2-3, with 8 bases lining up with TRBD1. The CDR3 runs to 15 residues. J gave up 4 bases and V 8 bases, and 11 bases lay outside the gene matches. Germline assignment: CDR1 WNHNN and CDR2 SYGVQD (reference sequence). The CDR3: CASGWVDRAADTQYF. Written as DNA, the CDR3 is TGCGCCAGCGGATGGGTGGACAGGGCAGCAGATACGCAGTATTTT.

CDR3 loop: CASSRDRSNQPQHF. CDR3 sequence (DNA): TGTGCCAGCAGCCGGGACAGAAGCAATCAGCCCCAGCATTTT. The V and J genes are TRBV11-1 and TRBJ1-5, with TRBD1 matching 7 bases. Germline CDR1 SGHAT, CDR2 FQDESV (reference sequence). The length of the CDR3 is 14 residues. V dropped 5 bases and J dropped 1; count of bases not matched to a gene: 2.

In the case of this clone: At one boundary the junction diverges from the germline segment, which might be a read error. This chain uses TRBV28 with TRBJ1-1; 8 bases fit TRBD1. Germline assignment: CDR1 MDHEN and CDR2 SYDVKM. The CDR3 extends over 13 amino acids. The CDR3 nucleotides read TGCGGACGCACAGGGGGGGGGCACACTGAAGCTTTCTTT. Encoded protein: CGRTGGGHTEAFF.

The chain links TRBV2 to TRBJ1-2; 9 positions match TRBD1. This CDR3 contains 14 residues. Germline V gene data show CDR1 as SNHLY and CDR2 as FYNNEI. Trimming removed 2 bases from V and 8 bases from J; junction bases left unmatched: 6. The CDR3 reads CASSEIQGAMGYTF. DNA of the CDR3: TGTGCCAGCAGTGAAATACAGGGGGCGATGGGCTACACCTTC. Full variable domain (outside the CDR3, taken from reference TRBV2 and TRBJ1-2): EPEVTQTPSHQVTQMGQEVILRCVPISNHLYFYWYRQILGQKVEFLVSFYNNEISEKSEIFDDQFSVERPDGSNFTLKIRSTKLEDSAMYFCASSEIQGAMGYTFGSGTRLTVV.